One and the same sample provided the 8 T cell receptor beta chains below, sequenced in a study of response to subunit inactivated influenza vaccine. TCRdb reprocessed the RT-PCR reads with MiXCR, giving one entry per CDR3 protein. The sample has 710,000 or so distinct CDR3 sequences; about a sixth are singletons. The source was PBMCs from blood, collected 11 to 12 days after vaccination. The receptors come from a man over 45 who received an inactivated influenza vaccine.

This clonotype was found many times. This chain connects TRBV12-3 or TRBV12-4 to TRBJ1-2; D gene unclear. V gave up 3 bases and J gave up 13 bases, with 12 bases separating them. CDR3 size: 11 residues. The CDR3 loop reads CASSFYGETTF. CDR3 sequence (DNA): TGTGCCAGCAGTTTTTATGGGGAGACCACCTTC.

This clonotype has a handful of counts. The J gene is TRBJ2-7, the V gene TRBV7-9, with 7 positions matching TRBD1. CDR1 is SEHNR and CDR2 is FQNEAQ in the germline V gene (reference sequence). CDR3 length: 14 residues. J was trimmed by 7 bases and V by 5 bases; bases with no gene match: 11. Here the CDR3 DNA reads TGTGCCAGCAGCCCGGGACAGACGGGTGGGGAGCAGTACTTC. Its translation is CASSPGQTGGEQYF.

There are a few counts of this clonotype. The chain combines TRBV28 with TRBJ2-1; D is unclear. The germline V gene encodes CDR1 MDHEN and CDR2 SYDVKM. This CDR3 has 13 amino acids. The V gene lost 5 bases and the J gene lost 7 bases, with 12 bases spanning the gap. The CDR3 here is CASSGVPVNEQFF. The CDR3 DNA follows: TGTGCCAGCAGTGGGGTTCCAGTTAATGAGCAGTTCTTC.

This clonotype has just a few counts. The V and J genes are TRBV24-1 and TRBJ2-1; TRBD2 aligns across 15 bases. There are 15 residues in the CDR3. The junction had 6 bases not matched to a gene; V was cut back by 7 bases and J by 9 bases. Germline-derived CDR1 and CDR2 are KGHDR and SFDVKD. The CDR3 DNA follows: TGTGCCACCAGCGGACTAGCGGGGGGGCAAAGTGAGCAGTTCTTC. This codes for CATSGLAGGQSEQFF.

This clonotype occurred a few times. The chain is built from TRBV6-5 and TRBJ2-1; TRBD2 might be the D (5 bases). Trimming removed 2 bases from V and 7 bases from J, with 15 bases in between. Looked up from germline, CDR1 is MNHEY and CDR2 is SVGAGI. The CDR3 extends over 15 amino acids. CDR3 protein: CASSYVTSTGNEQFF. The CDR3, as DNA: TGTGCCAGCAGTTACGTGACTTCTACGGGGAATGAGCAGTTCTTC.

The V gene is TRBV6-1, the J gene TRBJ1-5; the match to TRBD1 covers 9 bases. Germline V gene sequence: CDR1 MNHNS, CDR2 SASEGT. The CDR3 runs 15 residues. The J segment lost 2 bases and the V segment lost 5 bases, leaving 4 bases of the junction unmatched. The CDR3 region is CASSKQGAGNQPQHF. The CDR3 region has the DNA TGTGCCAGCAGTAAACAGGGGGCGGGCAATCAGCCCCAGCATTTT.

V is TRBV15 and J is TRBJ2-7; 10 bases fit TRBD2. Looked up from germline, CDR1 is LNHNV and CDR2 is YYDKDF (reference sequence). V lost 3 bases, J lost 5 bases, and 13 bases stayed unmatched. CDR3 size: 17 residues. The CDR3 nucleotides read TGTGCCACCAGCAGTGGGCTAGCGGGAGCGGTGAGGAACGAGCAGTACTTC. Its translation: CATSSGLAGAVRNEQYF.

The gene calls are TRBV6-1 and TRBJ2-7; TRBD2 matches 10 bases. This CDR3 is 14 amino acids long. The germline gives CDR1 MNHNS, CDR2 SASEGT. Losses at the gene ends were 8 bases for V and 3 bases for J; bases not matched to a gene: 7. CDR3 amino acids: CASGGLAEIYEQYF. The CDR3 DNA sequence: TGTGCCAGCGGCGGACTAGCGGAGATCTACGAGCAGTACTTC.